This T cell receptor beta chain was identified during a study of blood T cell repertoires in COVID-19. Study-level background: Italy, Spain and the United States were the sources of the convalescent and acute COVID-19 samples. T cells, B-cell-depleted T cells, or PBMCs provided the cDNA or gDNA that served as material.

CDR1 is SGHNT and CDR2 is YYREEE in the germline V gene (reference sequence). Trimming at V came to 3 bases and at J to 4 bases, leaving 6 bases not matched to a gene. The CDR3 consists of 16 residues. Per the original methods: Amplifying reference gene primers gave estimates of nucleated cell counts. The assay was immunoSEQ multiplex PCR, and TCRdb's table has in-frame clones only and misses some. V and J calls and clone size come straight from that table; D and trimming were deduced from the DNA. The table shows 200,000 to 300,000 clones, with around 92% occurring only once. The V call is TRBV5-4, the J call TRBJ2-1, with 11 bases aligning to TRBD2. The sequenced sample consisted of peripheral blood. This sequence originates from a person aged 18 to 30 with COVID-19, enrolled during active disease. The CDR3: CASSSGLAAGYNEQFF. CDR3 coding DNA: TGTGCCAGCAGCTCGGGACTAGCGGCCGGATACAATGAGCAGTTCTTC.